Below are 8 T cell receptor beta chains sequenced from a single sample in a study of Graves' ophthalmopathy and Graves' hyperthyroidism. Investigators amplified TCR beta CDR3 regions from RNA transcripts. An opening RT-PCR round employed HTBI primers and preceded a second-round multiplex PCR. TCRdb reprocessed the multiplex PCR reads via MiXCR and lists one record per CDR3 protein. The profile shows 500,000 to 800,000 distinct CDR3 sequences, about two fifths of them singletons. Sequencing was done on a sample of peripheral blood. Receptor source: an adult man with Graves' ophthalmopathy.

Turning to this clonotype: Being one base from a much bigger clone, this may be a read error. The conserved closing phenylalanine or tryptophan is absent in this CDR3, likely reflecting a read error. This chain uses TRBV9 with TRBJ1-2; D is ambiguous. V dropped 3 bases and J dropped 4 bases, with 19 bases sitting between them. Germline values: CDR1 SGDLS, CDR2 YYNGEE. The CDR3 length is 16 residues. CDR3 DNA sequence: TGTGCCAGCAGCGCGGGTCGGCGACGATCCTTCTATGGCTACACCATC. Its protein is CASSAGRRRSFYGYTI.

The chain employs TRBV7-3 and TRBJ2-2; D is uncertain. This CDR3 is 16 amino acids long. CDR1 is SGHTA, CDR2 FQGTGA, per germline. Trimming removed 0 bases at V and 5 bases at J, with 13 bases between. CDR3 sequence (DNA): TGTGCCAGCAGCTTAACGTCGGCGCGTGAGACCGGGGAGCTGTTTTTT. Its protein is CASSLTSARETGELFF.

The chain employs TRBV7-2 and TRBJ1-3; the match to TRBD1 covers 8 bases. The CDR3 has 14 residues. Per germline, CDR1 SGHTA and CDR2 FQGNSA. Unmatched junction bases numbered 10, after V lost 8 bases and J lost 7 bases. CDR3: CASSPRDRRNTIYF. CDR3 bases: TGTGCCAGCTCACCACGGGACAGGCGTAACACCATATATTTT.

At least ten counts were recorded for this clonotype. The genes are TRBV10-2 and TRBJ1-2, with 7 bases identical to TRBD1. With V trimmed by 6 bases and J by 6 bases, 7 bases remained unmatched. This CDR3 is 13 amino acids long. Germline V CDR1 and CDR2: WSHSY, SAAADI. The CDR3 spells CASRATGSDGYTF. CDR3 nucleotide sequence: TGCGCCAGCAGGGCGACAGGGTCAGATGGCTACACCTTC.

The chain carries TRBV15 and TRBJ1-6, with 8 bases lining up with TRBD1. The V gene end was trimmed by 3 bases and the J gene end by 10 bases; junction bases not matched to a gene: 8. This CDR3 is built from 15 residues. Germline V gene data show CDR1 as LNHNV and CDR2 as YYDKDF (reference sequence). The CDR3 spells CATSSPTGGGSPLHF. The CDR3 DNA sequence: TGTGCCACCAGCAGCCCCACAGGGGGAGGCTCACCCCTCCACTTT. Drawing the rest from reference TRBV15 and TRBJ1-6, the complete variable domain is DAMVIQNPRYQVTQFGKPVTLSCSQTLNHNVMYWYQQKSSQAPKLLFHYYDKDFNNEADTPDNFQSRRPNTSFCFLDIRSPGLGDTAMYLCATSSPTGGGSPLHFGNGTRLTVT.

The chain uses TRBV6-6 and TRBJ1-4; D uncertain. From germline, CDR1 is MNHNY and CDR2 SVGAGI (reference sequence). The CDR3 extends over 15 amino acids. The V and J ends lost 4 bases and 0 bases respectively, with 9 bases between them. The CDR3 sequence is CASSWAPTTNEKLFF. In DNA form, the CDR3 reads TGTGCCAGCAGTTGGGCCCCCACAACTAATGAAAAACTGTTTTTT.

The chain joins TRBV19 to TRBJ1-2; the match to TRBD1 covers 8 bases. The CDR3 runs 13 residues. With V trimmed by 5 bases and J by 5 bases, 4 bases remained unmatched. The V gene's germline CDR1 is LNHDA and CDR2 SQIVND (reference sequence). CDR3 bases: TGTGCCAGTAGTCAGGGGGCTCCTTATGGCTACACCTTC. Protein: CASSQGAPYGYTF. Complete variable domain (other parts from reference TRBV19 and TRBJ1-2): DGGITQSPKYLFRKEGQNVTLSCEQNLNHDAMYWYRQDPGQGLRLIYYSQIVNDFQKGDIAEGYSVSREKKESFPLTVTSAQKNPTAFYLCASSQGAPYGYTFGSGTRLTVV.

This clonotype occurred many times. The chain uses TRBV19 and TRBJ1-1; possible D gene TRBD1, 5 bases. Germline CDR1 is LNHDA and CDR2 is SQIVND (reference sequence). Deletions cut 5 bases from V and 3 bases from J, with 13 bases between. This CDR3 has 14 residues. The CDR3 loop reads CASSLGVKDTEAFF. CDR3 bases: TGTGCCAGTAGTCTAGGGGTTAAGGACACTGAAGCTTTCTTT.